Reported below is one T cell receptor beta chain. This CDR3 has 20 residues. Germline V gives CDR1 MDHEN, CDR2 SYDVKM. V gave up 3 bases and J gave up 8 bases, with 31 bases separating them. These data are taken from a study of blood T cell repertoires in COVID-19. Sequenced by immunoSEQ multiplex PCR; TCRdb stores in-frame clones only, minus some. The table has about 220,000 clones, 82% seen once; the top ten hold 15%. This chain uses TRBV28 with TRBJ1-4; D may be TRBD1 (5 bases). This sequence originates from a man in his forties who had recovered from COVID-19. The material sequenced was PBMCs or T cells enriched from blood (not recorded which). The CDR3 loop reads CASSFTLGGDLKLTYEKLFF. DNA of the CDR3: TGTGCCAGCAGTTTCACCCTGGGGGGGGATTTGAAGCTCACGTACGAAAAACTGTTTTTT.